This TCR beta chain was observed in a study of T cell repertoires in cytomegalovirus infection (dated by TCRdb to the late 2010s). Some background on the complete study: The peptide stimulations were aimed at well-studied HLA-B-restricted epitopes as well as recently identified HLA-C-restricted CMV epitopes, whose presentation resists viral immunomodulation. The HLA type of each donor mattered for the analysis, because public TCR beta signatures pointed to carriage of CMV infection along with the matching HLA type. The research as a whole found: In both this cohort and an independent cohort of 352 donors, the cumulative frequency of public TCR beta family members distinguished carriers of CMV infection plus the relevant HLA type. The ex vivo response was dominated by HLA-C-restricted CMV-specific TCR beta clonotypes, which also provided the single most frequent clonotype in two of eight donors.

Sequencing was carried out with an Illumina HiSeq 1500. Starting from the raw public reads, TCRdb applied fastp trimming at Q25, assembled clones with MiXCR and retained in-frame beta chains. Rows with a matching CDR3 protein are joined into one entry that keeps the most common DNA and genes. This sample comprises about 770,000 distinct CDR3 sequences, about 28% of them detected only once. The ten most abundant clones make up 13% of the sample. The treatment or condition label, read with the paper, signifies: in vitro stimulation with specific CMV peptide epitopes to enrich CMV-specific T cells. A distance of 9 bases separates the germline ends of V and J, which lose 0 bases and 6 bases respectively. The CDR3 numbers 14 residues from cysteine through phenylalanine. Kept here is only the CDR3 DNA, which spans 42 bases and is read in frame from base 1. According to the germline V gene, CDR1 reads ENHRY and CDR2 reads SYGVKD.

This clonotype was counted a few times. No antigen is known for it. Per-base qualities were not stored, and no clone one base away is much larger. The source material was cultured CD8+ T cells from PBMCs, sampled from culture after CMV antigen stimulation. The chain uses TRBV10-3 and TRBJ2-4; D gene: possibly TRBD2, on 6 matching bases. This TCR derives from a human donor in good health (CMV status not recorded). Some clones in this sample may be carry-over from other donors' samples. The nucleotide sequence reads TGTGCCATCAGTGAGTCCGACGGGAGAAACATTCAGTACTTC. Its translation reads: CAISESDGRNIQYF.